The rows below give T cell receptor beta chains drawn from one sample of a study of T-cell memory formation after mild COVID-19. TCRdb redid the calling of the 5' RACE reads with MiXCR, one entry per CDR3 protein. The sample yields more than 350,000 distinct CDR3 sequences, roughly 15% seen once. The sequenced sample was PBMCs or a T cell subset sorted from them (not recorded which). The receptors were sampled from a man between 18 and 35 years old who had mild COVID-19 (a few samples of this study predate the infection). Cell type and time point are not known. The CDR3 runs from the conserved cysteine through the conserved F or W. The D gene is left open where the match is weak. A row's size may be missing; if present it is once, few, many or a size class.

J | V | D | size | CDR3 | DNA
TRBJ2-5 | TRBV24-1 | TRBD1 | few | CATSRGQGGNQETQYF | TGTGCCACCAGCCGCGGACAGGGGGGGAACCAAGAGACCCAGTACTTC
TRBJ1-1 | TRBV29-1 | - | many | CSVEDGVNTEAFF | TGCAGCGTTGAAGATGGCGTGAACACTGAAGCTTTCTTT
TRBJ2-5 | TRBV29-1 | TRBD1 | - | CSVDTSGGGETQYF | TGCAGCGTTGACACCTCAGGGGGCGGTGAGACCCAGTACTTC
TRBJ2-1 | TRBV20-1 | - | few | CSEAGHNEQFF | TGCAGTGAAGCGGGCCACAATGAGCAGTTCTTC
TRBJ1-6 | TRBV4-2 | TRBD1 | few | CASSQPGTDSPLHF | TGTGCCAGCAGCCAACCAGGGACAGATTCACCCCTCCACTTT
TRBJ2-3 | TRBV5-1 | TRBD2 | many | CASRLAGTDTQYF | TGCGCCAGCAGACTAGCGGGGACAGATACGCAGTATTTT
TRBJ2-5 | TRBV20-1 | - | few | CSARDPRGQRETQYF | TGCAGTGCTAGAGATCCCCGGGGGCAGAGGGAGACCCAGTACTTC
TRBJ2-5 | TRBV29-1 | - | few | CSVARGRETQYF | TGCAGCGTTGCCAGGGGTCGAGAGACCCAGTACTTC
TRBJ2-3 | TRBV7-2 | TRBD1 | - | CASSRDRAPGAQYF | TGTGCCAGCAGCCGGGACAGGGCTCCAGGGGCGCAGTATTTT
TRBJ1-1 | TRBV5-5 | - | - | CASSSLTVRGTEAFF | TGTGCCAGCAGCTCCCTGACAGTCCGAGGCACTGAAGCTTTCTTT
TRBJ2-5 | TRBV11-2 | - | many | CASTPRGSGETQYF | TGTGCCAGCACCCCCCGGGGGTCGGGCGAGACCCAGTACTTC